One T cell receptor (beta chain) is described in this entry. The junction does not match germline at one end; this may be a read error. The sample comes from a study of tumor-infiltrating lymphocytes in primary liver carcinoma. Constant-region priming of around 500 ng total RNA yielded TCR beta cDNA. Libraries covering TCR beta were generated through three nested multiplex PCR rounds (using a slightly modified ARM-PCR). TRBV1-TRBV30 forward and Cbeta reverse primers drove the first two roughly 10-cycle rounds. MiXCR, run by TCRdb on the multiplex PCR reads, gives a single entry per CDR3 protein. Of approximately 190,000 distinct CDR3 sequences in the sample, just under 85% are singletons; the top ten hold around 18%. Without any cell sorting, about 20-31 mg of bulk tissue yielded co-extracted RNA and DNA. By surgical resection, the patients were treated for their primary liver carcinoma. Those patients suffered from chronic HBV infection and were treatment-naive.

Germline CDR1 reads SGHAT; CDR2 reads FQNNGV. The CDR3 consists of 16 residues. The clonotype comes from a middle-aged man with primary liver carcinoma and hepatitis B virus infection. Sequenced sample: tumor tissue from primary liver carcinoma. V gene TRBV11-2 combines with J gene TRBJ2-2; TRBD2 might be the D (6 bases). In nucleotides, the CDR3 is TGTGCCAGCGGCTTAGTGACTATCGGGGGTACCGGGGAGCTGTTTTTT. Amino acids: CASGLVTIGGTGELFF.